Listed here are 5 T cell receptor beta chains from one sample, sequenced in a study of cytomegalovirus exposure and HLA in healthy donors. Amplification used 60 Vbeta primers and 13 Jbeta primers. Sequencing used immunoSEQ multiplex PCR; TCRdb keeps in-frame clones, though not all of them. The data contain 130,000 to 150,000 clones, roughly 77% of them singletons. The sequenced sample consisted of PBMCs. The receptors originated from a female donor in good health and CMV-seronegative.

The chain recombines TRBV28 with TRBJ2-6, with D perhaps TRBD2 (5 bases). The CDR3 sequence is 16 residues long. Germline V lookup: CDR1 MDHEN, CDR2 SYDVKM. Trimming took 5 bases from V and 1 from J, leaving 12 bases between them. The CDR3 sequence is CASSLLSGSGANVLTF. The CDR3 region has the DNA TGTGCCAGCAGTCTCCTTTCGGGATCTGGGGCCAACGTCCTGACTTTC.

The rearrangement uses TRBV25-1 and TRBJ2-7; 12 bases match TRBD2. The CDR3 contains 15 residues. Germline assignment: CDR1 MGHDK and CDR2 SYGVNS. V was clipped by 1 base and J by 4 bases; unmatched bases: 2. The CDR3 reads CASSEWTSGAYEQYF. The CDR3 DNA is TGTGCCAGCAGTGAATGGACTAGCGGGGCATACGAGCAGTACTTC.

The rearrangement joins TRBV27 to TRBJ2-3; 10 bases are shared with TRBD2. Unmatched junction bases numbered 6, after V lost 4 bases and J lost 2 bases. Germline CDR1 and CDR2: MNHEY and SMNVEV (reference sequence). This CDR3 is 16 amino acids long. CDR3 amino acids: CASSSQAGGATDTQYF. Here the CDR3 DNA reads TGTGCCAGCAGTTCCCAAGCGGGGGGGGCCACAGATACGCAGTATTTT.

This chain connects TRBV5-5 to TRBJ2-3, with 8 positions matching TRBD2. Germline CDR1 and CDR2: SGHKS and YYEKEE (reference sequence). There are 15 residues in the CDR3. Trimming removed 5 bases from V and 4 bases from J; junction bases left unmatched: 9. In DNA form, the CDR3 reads TGTGCCAGCAGTTCCAGGCGGGGGGCTCCAGATACGCAGTATTTT. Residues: CASSSRRGAPDTQYF.

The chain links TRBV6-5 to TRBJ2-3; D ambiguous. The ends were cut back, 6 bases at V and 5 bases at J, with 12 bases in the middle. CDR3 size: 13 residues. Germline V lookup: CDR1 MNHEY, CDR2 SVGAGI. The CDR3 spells CASRGLTLDTQYF. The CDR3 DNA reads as TGTGCCAGCAGGGGCTTAACTTTAGATACGCAGTATTTT.